This T cell receptor beta chain was identified in a study of control samples from healthy donors and cancer patients. The CDR3 covers 13 residues. Germline lookup yields CDR1 MNHEY and CDR2 SVGEGT. V dropped 0 bases and J dropped 11 bases, with 13 bases sitting between them. The repertoire was sequenced with immunoSEQ multiplex PCR; TCRdb's copy has only in-frame clones and lacks some. The profile shows 150,000 or so clones, roughly 94% of them singletons. The sequencing sample was made of blood. The chain combines TRBV6-2 or TRBV6-3 with TRBJ1-2; the D gene is possibly TRBD1 (6 bases). The origin of this receptor is a woman between 40 and 50 years old in good health. The CDR3 nucleotides read TGTGCCAGCAGTTACTCCATAGGACAGCTTTACACCTTC. Translating it yields CASSYSIGQLYTF.